A single sample is the source of the 9 T cell receptor beta chains below, sequenced in a study of blood T cell repertoires in COVID-19. The protocol was immunoSEQ multiplex PCR, while the TCRdb copy is restricted to in-frame clones and leaves out a portion. The repertoire holds 130,000 to 150,000 clones, with roughly 82% as singletons. Material: peripheral blood. All receptors come from a man aged 80 or over with acute or convalescent COVID-19.

This sequence joins TRBV29-1 and TRBJ1-5, with D possibly TRBD1 on 5 matching bases. In germline, CDR1 is SQVTM, CDR2 ANQGSEA. V lost 4 bases and J lost 5, with 9 bases in between. The CDR3 runs 12 residues. CDR3 residues: CSVAGGDQPQHF. CDR3 nucleotides: TGCAGCGTTGCAGGAGGGGATCAGCCCCAGCATTTT.

The chain has TRBV5-1 and TRBJ2-1; 10 nucleotides match TRBD2. The trim removed 1 base at V and 2 bases at J, leaving 0 bases unmatched. CDR1 and CDR2 (germline): SGHRS, YFSETQ. This CDR3 contains 15 residues. CDR3 nucleotides: TGCGCCAGCAGCTTGAGCGGGGGGGCCTACAATGAGCAGTTCTTC. It codes for CASSLSGGAYNEQFF.

V and J are TRBV4-1 and TRBJ2-2, with 14 bases fitting TRBD2. Germline CDR1 and CDR2: MGHRA and YSYEKL. J gave up 0 bases and V 0 bases, and 6 bases lay outside the gene matches. The CDR3 loop spans 20 amino acids. CDR3 nucleotides: TGCGCCAGCAGCCAAGATCACGGACTAGCGGGGGGAGCGAACACCGGGGAGCTGTTTTTT. Protein: CASSQDHGLAGGANTGELFF.

A note on this clone: Different DNA sequences within this sample yield the same CDR3. The gene calls are TRBV9 and TRBJ1-1; 7 bases are shared with TRBD1. Germline V lookup: CDR1 SGDLS, CDR2 YYNGEE. CDR3 length: 15 amino acids. The V and J ends lost 4 bases and 3 bases, in that order; junction bases with no gene match: 9. The CDR3 reads CASSPRTGWDTEAFF. The CDR3 DNA sequence: TGTGCCAGCAGCCCCCGGACAGGTTGGGACACTGAAGCTTTCTTT.

This chain joins TRBV10-3 and TRBJ1-1, with 10 bases matching TRBD1. This CDR3 is built from 17 residues. Germline assignment: CDR1 ENHRY and CDR2 SYGVKD. The junction had 10 bases not matched to a gene; V was cut back by 5 bases and J by 1 base. The chain's CDR3 is CAISPASGTGANTEAFF. The CDR3 nucleotides are TGTGCCATCAGTCCGGCCTCCGGGACAGGGGCGAACACTGAAGCTTTCTTT.

The chain recombines TRBV5-8 with TRBJ1-1; tentatively, D is TRBD1 (6 bases). The V gene's germline CDR1 is SGHTS and CDR2 YDEGEE. Trimming removed 0 bases from V and 5 bases from J, with 11 bases in between. This CDR3 comprises 14 residues. CDR3 sequence: CASSLGRGLTEAFF. CDR3 DNA: TGTGCCAGCAGCTTGGGGCGGGGGCTTACTGAAGCTTTCTTT.

CDR3 amino acids: CASSPLAGGSYNEQFF. The DNA for the CDR3 is TGTGCCAGCAGCCCGCTAGCGGGGGGTTCCTACAATGAGCAGTTCTTC. This chain joins TRBV7-2 and TRBJ2-1, with 11 nucleotides matching TRBD2. V lost 5 bases to trimming and J lost 1 base; unmatched junction nucleotides: 4. The CDR3 has 16 residues. In germline, CDR1 is SGHTA, CDR2 FQGNSA.

The chain joins TRBV18 to TRBJ1-4; D unclear. The CDR3 contains 12 residues. The germline CDR1 and CDR2 sequences are KGHSH and LQKENI. The V end was cut by 6 bases, the J end by 7 bases, with 9 bases between. CDR3 sequence: CASSYNGEKLFF. The CDR3 coding sequence is TGTGCCAGCTCCTATAACGGTGAAAAACTGTTTTTT.

The V call is TRBV6-5, the J call TRBJ2-7, with D tentatively TRBD2 (5 bases). V was shortened by 7 bases and J by 1 base, with 17 bases between the two germline ends. The CDR3 loop spans 15 amino acids. Germline assignment: CDR1 MNHEY and CDR2 SVGAGI. The CDR3, as DNA: TGTGCCAGCATCCGGCACACCGGGGATTCCTACGAGCAGTACTTC. Translation gives CASIRHTGDSYEQYF.